This T cell receptor beta chain was recorded in a study of CD8 T cells in Susac syndrome. Broader study findings: As the study acknowledged, the number of individuals who were part of its TCR sequencing and HLA analysis was relatively small.

TCR beta was sequenced from blood CD8+ and CD4+ T cells. TEMRA cells underwent FACS enrichment and CD8+ and CD4+ T cells underwent negative isolation. A remark on this clonotype: The antigen remains unidentified.

When the RNA was reverse transcribed, random hexamers were used with an input of about 0.5 to 1 ug. Multiplex PCR with immunoSEQ amplified the TCR beta CDR3 across 54 Vbeta and 13 Jbeta. Via MiXCR, TCRdb re-called the immunoSEQ multiplex PCR reads, giving one row per CDR3 protein. The repertoire holds 95,000 to 150,000 distinct CDR3 sequences, with approximately 95% as singletons. This CDR3 has 14 amino acids. The V end was cut by 6 bases, the J end by 4 bases, with 14 bases between. Germline V gene data show CDR1 as SEHNR and CDR2 as FQNEAQ (reference sequence). The specimen was CD8+ T cells from PBMCs. The chain combines TRBV7-9 with TRBJ2-3; TRBD1 might be the D (5 bases). The clonotype originates from a human donor with multiple sclerosis. CDR3 residues: CASSQQDSSDTQYF. The CDR3 coding sequence is TGTGCCAGCAGTCAACAAGACAGCTCAGATACGCAGTATTTT.